This entry features one TCR beta chain sequence. Germline V gene lookup returns CDR1 SEHNR and CDR2 FQNEAQ (reference sequence). The CDR3 loop spans 13 amino acids. Trimming shortened V by 1 base and J by 6 bases, and 10 bases separated the two germline ends. Sequenced by immunoSEQ multiplex PCR; TCRdb stores in-frame clones only, minus some. The profile shows about 160,000 clones, 70% to 90% of them singletons. These data come from a study of control samples from healthy donors and cancer patients. The chain uses TRBV7-9 and TRBJ2-7, with unresolved D. Sequencing was performed on blood. The clonotype was recovered from a man between 25 and 39 years old in good health. In DNA form, the CDR3 reads TGTGCCAGCAGCTTAGGGGATCCGGGCGAGCAGTACTTC. Translation gives CASSLGDPGEQYF.